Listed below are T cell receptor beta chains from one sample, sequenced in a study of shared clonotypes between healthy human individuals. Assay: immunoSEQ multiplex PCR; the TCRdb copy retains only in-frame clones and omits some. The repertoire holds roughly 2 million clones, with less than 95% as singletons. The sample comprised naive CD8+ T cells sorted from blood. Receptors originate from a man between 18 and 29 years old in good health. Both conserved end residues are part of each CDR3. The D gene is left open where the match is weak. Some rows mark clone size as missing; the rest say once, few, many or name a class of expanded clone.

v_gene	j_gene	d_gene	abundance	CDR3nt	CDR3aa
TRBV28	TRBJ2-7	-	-	TGTGCCAGCGAGGAGGGCCACGAGCAGTACTTC	CASEEGHEQYF
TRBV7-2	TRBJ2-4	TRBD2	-	TGTGCCAGCAGCTCCCCGCGGGAGTGGGACATTCAGTACTTC	CASSSPREWDIQYF
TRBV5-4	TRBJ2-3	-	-	TGTGCCAGCAGCTTGAGCTCCCCGGGGTCAGATACGCAGTATTTT	CASSLSSPGSDTQYF
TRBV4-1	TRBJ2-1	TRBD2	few	TGCGCCAGCAGCCTCACTAGCGGGGGGGCTGGGGGTGAGCAGTTCTTC	CASSLTSGGAGGEQFF
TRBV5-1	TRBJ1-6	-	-	TGCGCCACCCTGACCCCTTTGGGACCTTATTACCCCCAAAATAATTCACCCCTCCACTTT	CATLTPLGPYYPQNNSPLHF
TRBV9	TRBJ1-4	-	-	TGTGCCAGCAGCGTAGAGGACAACGGAAAACTGTTTTTT	CASSVEDNGKLFF
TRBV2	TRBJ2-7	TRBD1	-	TGTGCCAGCAATCCGGGACAGGGGTACGAGCAGTACTTC	CASNPGQGYEQYF
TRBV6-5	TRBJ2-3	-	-	TGTGCCAGCCGGGACTCCACAGATACGCAGTATTTT	CASRDSTDTQYF
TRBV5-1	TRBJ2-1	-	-	TGCGCCAGCAGCTTCGGGACGGGTGAGGATGAGCAGTTCTTC	CASSFGTGEDEQFF
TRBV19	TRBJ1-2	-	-	TGTGCCAGTAGTATAGGAAGGGGCTACACCTTC	CASSIGRGYTF
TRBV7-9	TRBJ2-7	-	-	TGTGCCAGCAGCTTAGACAGGGATAGTTACGAGCAGTACTTC	CASSLDRDSYEQYF
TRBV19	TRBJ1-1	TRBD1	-	TGTGCCAGCTTCTTAACAGGGGGTAATCTGGACACTGAAGCTTTCTTT	CASFLTGGNLDTEAFF
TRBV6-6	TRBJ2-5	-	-	TGTGCCAGCAACGGTTTTACGGGGGAAGAGACCCAGTACTTC	CASNGFTGEETQYF
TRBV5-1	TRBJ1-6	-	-	TGCGCCAGCAGAGGAGCCCAGATGGGGCTTAATTCACCCCTCCACTTT	CASRGAQMGLNSPLHF
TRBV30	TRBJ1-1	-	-	TGTGCCTGGAGTCTCGTTGGCACTGAAGCTTTCTTT	CAWSLVGTEAFF
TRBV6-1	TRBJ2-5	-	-	TGTGCCAGCAGTGAATACAGGCACCAACCGAAAGAGACCCAGTACTTC	CASSEYRHQPKETQYF
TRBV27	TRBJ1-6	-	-	TGTGCCAGCAGTCCGTACGGCAATTCACCCCTCCACTTT	CASSPYGNSPLHF
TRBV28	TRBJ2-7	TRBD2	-	TGTGCCAGCACTCCGGCGGGGGAAGGTGACGAGCAGTACTTC	CASTPAGEGDEQYF
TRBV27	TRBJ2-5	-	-	TGTGCCAGCAGTACGGCGGGACTCTTTGAGACCCAGTACTTC	CASSTAGLFETQYF
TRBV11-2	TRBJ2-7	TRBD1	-	TGTGCCAGCAGCTTAGGGACAGGGAGATATGAGCAGTACTTC	CASSLGTGRYEQYF
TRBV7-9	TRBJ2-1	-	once	TGTGCCAGCAGCTTAGGCGGTAGCAATGAGCAGTTCTTC	CASSLGGSNEQFF
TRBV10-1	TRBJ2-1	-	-	TGCGCCAGCAGTCTGGACGGAACAAGCTCCTACAATGAGCAGTTCTTC	CASSLDGTSSYNEQFF
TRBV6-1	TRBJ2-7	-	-	TGTGCCAGCAGTGAAGGGGGTTATATCTACGAGCAGTACTTC	CASSEGGYIYEQYF
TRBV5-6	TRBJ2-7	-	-	TGTGCCAGCAGCTTGGTCAGAGCCTACGAGCAGTACTTC	CASSLVRAYEQYF
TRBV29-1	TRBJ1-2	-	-	TGCAGCGTTGAAGATAACGGGAGGGTCGATGGCTACACCTTC	CSVEDNGRVDGYTF
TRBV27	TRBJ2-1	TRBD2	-	TGTGCCAGCAGTTTGCGGGGGTCCTACAATGAGCAGTTCTTC	CASSLRGSYNEQFF
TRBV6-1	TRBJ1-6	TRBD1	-	TGTGCCAGCAGTGAAGGGACAGGGGTCTATAATTCACCCCTCCACTTT	CASSEGTGVYNSPLHF
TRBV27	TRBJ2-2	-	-	TGTGCCAGCAGTCCATTCCTCGGGGAGCTGTTTTTT	CASSPFLGELFF
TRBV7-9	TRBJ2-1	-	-	TGTGCCAGCAGCCCCTTAATAGGGGCAGGGGCCGTTTCCTACAATGAGCAGTTCTTC	CASSPLIGAGAVSYNEQFF
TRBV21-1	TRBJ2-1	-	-	TGTGCCAGCAGCAACTGCGGGAGGGTAATGGCTTACAATGAGCAGTTCTTC	CASSNCGRVMAYNEQFF
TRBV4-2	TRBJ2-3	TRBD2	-	TGTGCCAGCAGCCAAGAGCGGACTAGCGGCACAGATACGCAGTATTTT	CASSQERTSGTDTQYF
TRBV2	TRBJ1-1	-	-	TGTGCCAGCAGTGAAGGGGGGATTGAAGCTTTCTTT	CASSEGGIEAFF
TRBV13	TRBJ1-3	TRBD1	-	TGTGCCAGCAGCTTAGGCCAGGGGGTCTCGGGAAACACCATATATTTT	CASSLGQGVSGNTIYF
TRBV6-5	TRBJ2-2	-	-	TGTGCCAGCAGTTACACCGGGGCCGGGGAGCTGTTTTTT	CASSYTGAGELFF
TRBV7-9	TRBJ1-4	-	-	TGTGCCAGCAGCTTGGGGCCTTGGATGCTTTTT	CASSLGPWMLF
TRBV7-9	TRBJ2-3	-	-	TGTGCCAGCAGCACACAGGGTTCGCTGGGGGATACGCAGTATTTT	CASSTQGSLGDTQYF
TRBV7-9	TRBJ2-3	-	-	TGTGCCAGCAGCTTAGCGGAAGGGGAAAAGGGCACAGATACGCAGTATTTT	CASSLAEGEKGTDTQYF
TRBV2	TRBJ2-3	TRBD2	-	TGTGCCACACCGTCCACCCAGCGGGGAGATACGCAGTATTTT	CATPSTQRGDTQYF
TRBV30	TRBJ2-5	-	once	TGTGCCTGGACTCCGGACAGTCAAGAGACCCAGTACTTC	CAWTPDSQETQYF
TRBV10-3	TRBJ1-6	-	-	TGTGCCATCAGTGAGGGCCAGGGTGGTTCACCCCTCCACTTT	CAISEGQGGSPLHF
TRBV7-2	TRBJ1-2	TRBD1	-	TGTGCCAGCAGCTACGGACAGGCATATGGCTACACCTTC	CASSYGQAYGYTF
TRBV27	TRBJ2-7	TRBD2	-	TGTGCCAGCAGAGATCTAGCGGGATACGAGCAGTACTTC	CASRDLAGYEQYF
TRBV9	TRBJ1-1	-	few	TGTGCCAGCAGCGTATATGGCAGAGCCACTGAAGCTTTCTTT	CASSVYGRATEAFF
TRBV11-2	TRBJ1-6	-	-	TGTGCCAGCAGCTTAGACCCCAGGGAGACGAATTCACCCCTCCACTTT	CASSLDPRETNSPLHF
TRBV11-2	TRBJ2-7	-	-	TGTGCCAGCAGCGGGGGGATCCCCTACGAGCAGTACTTC	CASSGGIPYEQYF
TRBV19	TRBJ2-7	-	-	TGTGCCAGTAGTCCGGGGTCCCCCTACGAGCAGTACTTC	CASSPGSPYEQYF
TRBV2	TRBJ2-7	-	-	TGTGCCAGCAGTAAGTCTATATCTGAAGGTCCCGAGCAGTACTTC	CASSKSISEGPEQYF
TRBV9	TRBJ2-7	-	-	TGTGCCAGCAGCTCACCCGGTGGAGGGGGGACCTACGAGCAGTACTTC	CASSSPGGGGTYEQYF
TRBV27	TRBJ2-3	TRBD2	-	TGTGCCAGCAGCTCGATCCGGGTAGCGGGGGTCGAAGATACGCAGTATTTT	CASSSIRVAGVEDTQYF